What follows are 24 T cell receptor beta chains derived from one specimen sequenced in a study of PD-1 blockade in classical Hodgkin lymphoma (dated by TCRdb to 2020 to 2021). The method was the immunoSEQ multiplex PCR assay. Entries here come from immuneACCESS through TCRdb and include only in-frame sequences with V and J called. Some clones fail to appear in such tables; in the studies checked, an unresolved V gene covers under half of the shortfall, and the cause of the remainder is unknown. This sample lists roughly 70,000 clones; 93% were detected once. Of the sample, more than 2% is held by the ten largest clones. Explained via the paper, the time point label denotes: newly diagnosed, previously untreated cHL patient sample. Specimen: peripheral blood mononuclear cells (PBMCs). The receptors come from a human donor with classical Hodgkin lymphoma.

V gene TRBV25-1 combines with J gene TRBJ2-1; D gene uncertain. V shed 4 bases and J shed 6 bases, with 4 bases lying between them. Germline lookup yields CDR1 MGHDK and CDR2 SYGVNS. The CDR3 consists of 11 residues. Written as DNA, the CDR3 is TGTGCCAGCAGTGGTTCCAATGAGCAGTTCTTC. This gives the protein CASSGSNEQFF.

This chain uses TRBV29-1 with TRBJ1-2; no firm D call. CDR3 length equals 11 residues. Trimming removed 0 bases from V and 2 bases from J, with 1 base in between. CDR1 is SQVTM and CDR2 is ANQGSEA in the germline V gene. The CDR3 is CSVEENYGYTF. DNA of the CDR3: TGCAGCGTTGAAGAAAACTATGGCTACACCTTC.

A single count supports this clone. V and J are TRBV7-6 and TRBJ2-3; 9 bases fit TRBD2. V was pared by 4 bases and J by 7 bases, with 9 bases of the junction left unmatched. Per the germline V gene, CDR1 is SGHVS and CDR2 is FNYEAQ. The CDR3 extends over 15 amino acids. In DNA form, the CDR3 reads TGTGCCAGCAGCTCTAGCGGGGTCCCCGGGAATACGCAGTATTTT. Translating it yields CASSSSGVPGNTQYF. The full variable domain, rest sourced from reference TRBV7-6 and TRBJ2-3, is GAGVSQSPRYKVTKRGQDVALRCDPISGHVSLYWYRQALGQGPEFLTYFNYEAQQDKSGLPNDRFSAERPEGSISTLTIQRTEQRDSAMYRCASSSSGVPGNTQYFGPGTRLTVL.

V usage is TRBV5-4 and J usage is TRBJ2-1; D not certain. This CDR3 spans 13 amino acids. Germline V CDR1 and CDR2: SGHNT, YYREEE (reference sequence). V was shortened by 0 bases and J by 9 bases, with 10 bases between the two germline ends. CDR3: CASSLARVGEQFF. The CDR3 DNA is TGTGCCAGCAGCTTGGCTAGGGTGGGTGAGCAGTTCTTC. Combining the CDR3 with reference TRBV5-4 and TRBJ2-1 gives the whole variable domain ETGVTQSPTHLIKTRGQQVTLRCSSQSGHNTVSWYQQALGQGPQFIFQYYREEENGRGNFPPRFSGLQFPNYSSELNVNALELDDSALYLCASSLARVGEQFFGPGTRLTVL.

This chain joins TRBV4-3 and TRBJ1-1; D ambiguous. Germline V gene data show CDR1 as LGHNA and CDR2 as YSLEER. The germline V and J ends were trimmed by 3 bases and 2 bases, with 7 bases remaining between them. The CDR3 runs to 13 residues. Here the CDR3 reads CASSHDSNTEAFF. The CDR3 DNA follows: TGCGCCAGCAGCCACGATTCAAACACTGAAGCTTTCTTT.

V gene TRBV5-1 combines with J gene TRBJ2-7; D possibly matches TRBD1 or TRBD2 (5 bases each). The V end was cut by 3 bases, the J end by 2 bases, with 18 bases between. This CDR3 comprises 16 residues. Germline CDR1 and CDR2: SGHRS and YFSETQ. This CDR3 is CASSYGDVLATYEQYF. As DNA, the CDR3 is TGCGCCAGCAGCTATGGGGACGTACTCGCCACCTACGAGCAGTACTTC.

The chain has TRBV15 and TRBJ2-1; TRBD2 is a possible D gene (5 bases). Germline CDR1 and CDR2: LNHNV and YYDKDF (reference sequence). V shed 3 bases and J shed 5 bases, with 17 bases lying between them. The CDR3 has 16 residues. The CDR3 spells CATSRPFTRDNNEQFF. The DNA for the CDR3 is TGTGCCACCAGCAGGCCCTTTACTAGGGATAACAATGAGCAGTTCTTC.

This clone showed up just once. CDR3 coding DNA: TGTGCCAGCAGCTTAGAACAGGGTAGCAATCAGCCCCAGCATTTT. Translated, it gives CASSLEQGSNQPQHF. The rearrangement joins TRBV7-6 to TRBJ1-5; D perhaps matches TRBD1 (6 bases). The germline gives CDR1 SGHVS, CDR2 FNYEAQ. There are 15 residues in the CDR3. Trimming removed 1 base at V and 0 bases at J, with 7 bases between. Filled out from reference TRBV7-6 and TRBJ1-5, the complete variable domain reads GAGVSQSPRYKVTKRGQDVALRCDPISGHVSLYWYRQALGQGPEFLTYFNYEAQQDKSGLPNDRFSAERPEGSISTLTIQRTEQRDSAMYRCASSLEQGSNQPQHFGDGTRLSIL.

The chain carries TRBV6-1 and TRBJ1-5, with 8 nucleotides matching TRBD1. From germline, CDR1 is MNHNS and CDR2 SASEGT. CDR3 length: 13 amino acids. V lost 8 bases, J lost 6 bases, and 6 bases stayed unmatched. The CDR3 nucleotides read TGTGCCAGCGGCGACAGGGGAAGTCAGCCCCAGCATTTT. Amino acids: CASGDRGSQPQHF.

Only one count was recorded for this clone. The V gene is TRBV6-1, the J gene TRBJ1-4, with D unresolved. The CDR3 loop spans 17 amino acids. CDR1 and CDR2 (germline): MNHNS, SASEGT. V gave up 4 bases and J gave up 0 bases, with 15 bases separating them. The CDR3 DNA reads as TGTGCCAGCAGTGTCGCGGGGTGGGCTGCAACTAATGAAAAACTGTTTTTT. Translation: CASSVAGWAATNEKLFF.

The chain has TRBV29-1 and TRBJ2-5; 12 nucleotides align to TRBD2. Germline CDR1 and CDR2: SQVTM and ANQGSEA. The CDR3 totals 12 residues. V lost 8 bases and J lost 5; bases outside the gene matches: 3. Here the CDR3 DNA reads TGCAGCTTGACTAGCGGGAGCGAGACCCAGTACTTC. Protein product: CSLTSGSETQYF.

This clone was observed a single time. The chain carries TRBV19 and TRBJ2-2, with D possibly TRBD1 on 5 matching bases. V lost 4 bases, J lost 8 bases, and 8 bases lay in between. The CDR3 spans 12 residues. CDR1 is LNHDA and CDR2 is SQIVND in the germline V gene (reference sequence). CDR3 DNA sequence: TGTGCCAGTAGTAGTCAGGGAGGGGAGCTGTTTTTT. Translating it yields CASSSQGGELFF.

This clone was seen a single time. J is TRBJ2-5 and V is TRBV25-1; a possible D gene is TRBD2 (6 bases). The germline gives CDR1 MGHDK, CDR2 SYGVNS. V shed 3 bases and J shed 0 bases, with 17 bases lying between them. This CDR3 contains 17 residues. The CDR3 reads CASSDSGRGDYQETQYF. CDR3 nucleotides: TGTGCCAGCAGTGATTCCGGGAGAGGAGATTACCAAGAGACCCAGTACTTC.

This chain joins TRBV5-1 and TRBJ2-3, with D maybe TRBD1 (6 bases). This CDR3 is built from 12 residues. V was shortened by 5 bases and J by 5 bases, with 9 bases between the two germline ends. The germline gives CDR1 SGHRS, CDR2 YFSETQ. CDR3 in amino acids: CASRRGGDTQYF. Here the CDR3 DNA reads TGCGCCAGCAGGCGAGGGGGAGATACGCAGTATTTT.

The chain is built from TRBV2 and TRBJ2-7; D remains ambiguous. Trimming left V 10 bases short and J 1 base short, with 14 bases between. The CDR3 spans 13 residues. Germline V CDR1 and CDR2: SNHLY, FYNNEI. As DNA, the CDR3 is TGTGCCACCTCCCGAGGCGTATCCTACGAGCAGTACTTC. It codes for CATSRGVSYEQYF.

The chain recombines TRBV19 with TRBJ2-7; D is undetermined. V lost 3 bases to trimming and J lost 5 bases, with 14 bases between them. This CDR3 comprises 14 residues. Germline V gene data show CDR1 as LNHDA and CDR2 as SQIVND (reference sequence). CDR3 nucleotides: TGTGCCAGTAGTATGTGGAGAGGTACCCACGAGCAGTACTTC. The encoded protein is CASSMWRGTHEQYF. Based on the CDR3 plus reference TRBV19 and TRBJ2-7, the full variable domain is DGGITQSPKYLFRKEGQNVTLSCEQNLNHDAMYWYRQDPGQGLRLIYYSQIVNDFQKGDIAEGYSVSREKKESFPLTVTSAQKNPTAFYLCASSMWRGTHEQYFGPGTRLTVT.

The chain employs TRBV2 and TRBJ1-5; D not resolved. The CDR3 length is 14 residues. V was trimmed by 6 bases and J by 3 bases, leaving 12 bases between them. The germline gives CDR1 SNHLY, CDR2 FYNNEI. The CDR3 region is CASSLDGPNQPQHF. For the CDR3, the DNA is TGTGCCAGCAGCTTAGATGGCCCCAATCAGCCCCAGCATTTT.

The gene calls are TRBV28 and TRBJ1-2, with D perhaps TRBD1 (6 bases). The CDR3 has 14 amino acids. Trimming removed 4 bases at V and 5 bases at J, with 14 bases between. Germline V gives CDR1 MDHEN, CDR2 SYDVKM. The CDR3 region has the DNA TGTGCCAGCAGTTCAGGGGACCGGTTTTATGGCTACACCTTC. It encodes CASSSGDRFYGYTF.

Here the CDR3 reads CASSEGPYTQYF. In nucleotides, the CDR3 is TGTGCCAGCAGCGAAGGACCGTATACGCAGTATTTT. The rearrangement uses TRBV9 and TRBJ2-3; D gene unclear. The CDR3 runs to 12 residues. The V gene's germline CDR1 is SGDLS and CDR2 YYNGEE. Trimming cost V 3 bases and J 7 bases, with 9 bases left between them.

The table lists this clone with a count of one. The V and J genes are TRBV30 and TRBJ2-1, with TRBD2 matching over 11 bases. V gave up 5 bases and J gave up 4 bases; unmatched junction bases: 4. Germline assignment: CDR1 GTSNPN and CDR2 SVGIG (reference sequence). CDR3 length equals 14 residues. The CDR3 sequence: CAWASGRMYNEQFF. CDR3 nucleotide sequence: TGTGCCTGGGCTAGCGGGAGGATGTACAATGAGCAGTTCTTC.

The chain is built from TRBV19 and TRBJ2-3; D may be TRBD1 or TRBD2 (5 bases each). The CDR3 is made up of 14 amino acids. V was trimmed by 7 bases and J by 3 bases, leaving 14 bases between them. Germline-derived CDR1 and CDR2 are LNHDA and SQIVND (reference sequence). The CDR3 region has the DNA TGTGCCAGTAAGACTTCGGGGCCTACAGATACGCAGTATTTT. Translation gives CASKTSGPTDTQYF.

The CDR3 sequence: CASSSPIPGELFF. CDR3 DNA sequence: TGTGCCAGCAGCTCACCTATACCCGGGGAGCTGTTTTTT. The rearrangement links TRBV7-3 to TRBJ2-2; D unresolved. The CDR3 is made up of 13 amino acids. The germline V and J ends were trimmed by 4 bases and 6 bases, with 9 bases remaining between them. Germline loops: CDR1 SGHTA, CDR2 FQGTGA.

J is TRBJ1-1 and V is TRBV5-6; tentatively, D is TRBD1 (6 bases). The CDR3 has 17 residues. Germline CDR1 SGHDT, CDR2 YYEEEE. Trimming cost V 4 bases and J 5 bases, with 24 bases left between them. CDR3: CASSGTVTQGRKTEAFF. The CDR3 DNA sequence: TGTGCCAGCAGCGGAACCGTTACCCAGGGGCGCAAGACTGAAGCTTTCTTT.

The rearrangement joins TRBV28 to TRBJ2-5, with D maybe TRBD1 (6 bases). CDR3 length: 14 amino acids. The germline V and J ends were trimmed by 6 bases and 5 bases, with 16 bases remaining between them. CDR1 MDHEN and CDR2 SYDVKM come from the germline V gene. The CDR3 DNA follows: TGTGCCAGCAGCCCGCCTAGGGGGTGGGAGACCCAGTACTTC. It specifies CASSPPRGWETQYF.